The following is a TCR beta chain sequence with its context. Its antigen remains unidentified. There are no base qualities to consult, and no much larger clone falls within one base. This entry comes from a study of T-cell reconstitution after alpha-beta-depleted transplantation in children (dated by TCRdb to about 2016). Describing the broader study: Using TCR repertoire profiling, the study quantitatively followed how T-cell immune reconstitution unfolded in children after TCRalphabeta/CD19-depleted allogeneic hematopoietic cell transplantation.

Library generation was performed with PCR. For sequencing, an Illumina HiSeq 2500 was employed. TCR libraries were prepared with molecular barcoding, using unique molecular identifiers to normalize TCRbeta repertoire quantification. The public reads were run again by TCRdb, first through fastp at Q25 and then through MiXCR, and only productive beta chains were kept. A single entry per CDR3 protein holds the most common genes and DNA from its merged rows. Counted in this sample were about 130,000 distinct CDR3 sequences; about 9.6% of them appeared once. The top ten clonotypes cover more than 20% of the sample. Beyond this particular receptor, the publication reports: The frequencies of hyperexpanded clones fell over the following months, and after one year, T-cell counts and TCRbeta diversity were mostly attributed to newly produced T cells. In some patients, the high TCRbeta diversity seen at day 60 was put down to recipient T cells and intrathymic progenitors that had survived conditioning. About two months after transplant, the apparently early recovery of alphabetaT-cell counts reportedly depended on just several hundred clones that had expanded rapidly and came from non-depleted graft cells.

The sample's treatment or condition label, in plain terms: allogeneic hematopoietic cell transplantation with graft depleted of TCRalphabeta T cells and CD19 B cells. The children who served as transplant recipients had been given grafts of TCRalphabeta/CD19-depleted allogeneic hematopoietic cells. Sequences DFQATT (CDR1) and SNEGSKA (CDR2) are obtained from the germline V gene (reference sequence). The CDR3, cysteine through phenylalanine, is 15 amino acids long. Only the CDR3 DNA stays, 45 bases, in frame from base 1. Between the V and J ends, shortened by 4 bases and 2 bases respectively, the junction contains 15 bases.

Sequenced material: PBMCs, mostly from graft donor cells, taken 180 days after TCRalphabeta/CD19-depleted stem cell transplant. The receptor comes from a girl under two years old who had a stem cell transplant for combined immunodeficiency, so the T cells may come from the graft donor. In this chain, TRBV20-1 is recombined with TRBJ2-1, with the D call perhaps TRBD1 or TRBD2, as 5 bases match in each case. This receptor has the CDR3 CSAIPIGAPYNEQFF. The nucleotides read TGCAGTGCTATACCTATCGGGGCCCCCTACAATGAGCAGTTCTTC.